Below are 5 T cell receptor beta chains sequenced from a single sample in a study of regulatory T cells in long-lasting Graves disease. The TCR beta library used iRepertoire HTBI primers with Arm-PCR amplification of CDR3. TCRdb independently ran MiXCR on the multiplex PCR reads; one entry per CDR3 protein. The profile shows some 230,000 distinct CDR3 sequences, around 18% of them singletons. The time point denotes: newly diagnosed GD, antithyroid drugs for less than 3 months. Preparation of the TCR library used RNA extracted from PBMCs. Sequenced material: peripheral blood mononuclear cells (PBMCs), taken at new diagnosis, from a patient treated with antithyroid drugs. These receptors were obtained from a female donor with Graves disease.

This clonotype was counted ten times or more. V is TRBV19 and J is TRBJ1-4, with TRBD1 matching 7 bases. V trimming: 7 bases; J trimming: 2 bases; junction bases outside the gene matches: 10. The CDR3 runs 16 residues. Germline V gene sequence: CDR1 LNHDA, CDR2 SQIVND (reference sequence). This chain's CDR3 is CASTLSPGQTNEKLFF. The CDR3 DNA follows: TGTGCCAGTACCCTAAGCCCGGGACAGACTAATGAAAAACTGTTTTTT.

This clonotype was recorded at least ten times. The rearrangement links TRBV24-1 to TRBJ2-1, with no clear D. V lost 4 bases to trimming and J lost 3 bases, with 9 bases between them. The length of the CDR3 is 14 residues. CDR1 KGHDR and CDR2 SFDVKD come from the germline V gene. The CDR3 nucleotides read TGTGCCACCAGTGACCCCGACGGCTACAATGAGCAGTTCTTC. It codes for CATSDPDGYNEQFF.

V is TRBV7-3 and J is TRBJ2-2; 7 bases align to TRBD1. The CDR3 has 16 residues. Germline V CDR1 and CDR2: SGHTA, FQGTGA. The V segment lost 5 bases and the J segment 0 bases; nucleotides outside the gene matches: 6. CDR3 bases: TGTGCCAGCAGCCCCACAGGGGCCCCGAACACCGGGGAGCTGTTTTTT. This gives the protein CASSPTGAPNTGELFF.

This clonotype was counted ten times or more. V and J are TRBV10-1 and TRBJ2-3; D is uncertain. Per the germline V gene, CDR1 is WNHNN and CDR2 is SYGVQD (reference sequence). The CDR3 spans 15 residues. Trimming pared 6 bases from V and 2 bases from J, leaving 15 bases between. As DNA, the CDR3 is TGCGCCAGCAGCCGGAGTCAGGACGCCACAGATACGCAGTATTTT. Protein sequence: CASSRSQDATDTQYF.

The V and J genes are TRBV7-3 and TRBJ2-1; no firm D call. V shed 1 base and J shed 8 bases, with 9 bases lying between them. This CDR3 has 13 amino acids. Germline CDR1 and CDR2: SGHTA and FQGTGA. Here the CDR3 reads CASSLNVRDEQFF. CDR3 in DNA: TGTGCCAGCAGCTTAAACGTCCGGGATGAGCAGTTCTTC.